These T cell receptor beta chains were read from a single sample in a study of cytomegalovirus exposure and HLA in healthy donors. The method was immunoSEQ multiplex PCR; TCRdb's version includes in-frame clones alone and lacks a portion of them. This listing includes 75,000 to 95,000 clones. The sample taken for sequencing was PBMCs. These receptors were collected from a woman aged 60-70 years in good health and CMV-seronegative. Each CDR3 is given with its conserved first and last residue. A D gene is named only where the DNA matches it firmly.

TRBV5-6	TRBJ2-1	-	CASSTITSGRSSYNEQFF	TGTGCCAGCAGCACCATCACGAGCGGCAGGAGCTCCTACAATGAGCAGTTCTTC
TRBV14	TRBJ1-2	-	CASSQVYSYGYTF	TGTGCCAGCAGCCAAGTTTACAGCTATGGCTACACCTTC
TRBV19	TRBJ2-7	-	CASSIGTSYEQYF	TGTGCCAGTAGTATCGGTACCTCCTACGAGCAGTACTTC
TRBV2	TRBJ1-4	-	CASSEALGFNEKLFF	TGTGCCAGCAGTGAAGCGCTCGGTTTTAATGAAAAACTGTTTTTT
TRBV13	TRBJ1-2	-	CASSTQANYGYTF	TGTGCCAGCAGCACACAGGCGAACTATGGCTACACCTTC
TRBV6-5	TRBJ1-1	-	CASSYSGPDMNTEAFF	TGTGCCAGCAGTTACTCGGGTCCCGACATGAACACTGAAGCTTTCTTT
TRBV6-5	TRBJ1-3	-	CASSYSSVTLNTIYF	TGTGCCAGCAGTTACTCGTCGGTAACCTTAAACACCATATATTTT
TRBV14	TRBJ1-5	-	CASSQAGSSNQPQHF	TGTGCCAGCAGCCAAGCGGGGAGCAGCAATCAGCCCCAGCATTTT
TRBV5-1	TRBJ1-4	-	CASSPSMGLFEKLFF	TGCGCCAGCAGCCCTTCTATGGGACTATTTGAAAAACTGTTTTTT
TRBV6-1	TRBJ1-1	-	CASRQNTEAFF	TGTGCCAGTAGACAGAACACTGAAGCTTTCTTT
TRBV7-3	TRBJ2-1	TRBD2	CASSPDTSGIRNEQFF	TGTGCCAGCAGCCCCGATACTAGCGGGATACGGAATGAGCAGTTCTTC
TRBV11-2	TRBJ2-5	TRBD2	CASSLGSWVAGDQETQYF	TGTGCCAGCAGCTTAGGATCCTGGGTAGCGGGAGACCAAGAGACCCAGTACTTC